This T cell receptor beta chain derives from a study of cytomegalovirus exposure and HLA in healthy donors. The assay was immunoSEQ multiplex PCR, and TCRdb's table has in-frame clones only and misses some. There are about 200,000 clones in the sample; about 79% occur only once, and about an eighth lies in the top ten. Comments on this clone: Its antigen remains unidentified.

Broader study findings: Later, an analysis found that TCR clusters from the first cohort tended to co-occur in the 90 to 150 validation repertoires.

CDR3 length equals 16 residues. V lost 8 bases and J lost 4; bases outside the gene matches: 12. Germline V gives CDR1 SNHLY, CDR2 FYNNEI. This clonotype was sampled from a woman in her twenties or thirties in good health and CMV-seropositive. The chain carries TRBV2 and TRBJ2-2; TRBD1 matches 8 bases. Sequenced: PBMCs. The CDR3 protein is CASVGDGQGITGELFF. CDR3 DNA sequence: TGTGCCAGCGTGGGAGACGGACAGGGAATCACCGGGGAGCTGTTTTTT.